The T cell receptor beta chain described here comes from a study of blood T cell repertoires in COVID-19. Study information: Some COVID-19 samples were acute and others convalescent; all came from the United States, Italy and Spain. Sources were T cells, B-cell-depleted T cells, or PBMCs; the material itself was cDNA or gDNA.

In the original processing: For nucleated cells, counts were estimated from reference gene primer amplification. Sequenced by immunoSEQ multiplex PCR; TCRdb stores in-frame clones only, minus some. The V and J calls and clone size come from that table; D and trimming were worked out from the DNA. Among roughly 120,000 clones listed, around 87% were seen once. V dropped 4 bases and J dropped 5; count of bases not matched to a gene: 6. Germline V gene sequence: CDR1 SGHRS, CDR2 YFSETQ. This CDR3 comprises 14 residues. This clone was counted once. V and J are TRBV5-1 and TRBJ2-3; 8 nucleotides match TRBD1. The sequencing input was peripheral blood. This sequence originates from a woman between 45 and 60 years old with acute or convalescent COVID-19. CDR3 region: CASSLSTGGDTQYF. The DNA of the CDR3 is TGCGCCAGCAGCCTATCAACAGGGGGAGATACGCAGTATTTT.